The next 31 T cell receptor beta chains were all read from a single sample in a study of cytomegalovirus exposure and HLA in healthy donors. Use of 60 Vbeta and 13 Jbeta primers characterized the PCR. Generated by immunoSEQ multiplex PCR, the TCRdb table keeps only in-frame clones and is missing some. The sample lists about 120,000 clones, around three quarters seen once, with approximately 2% in the top ten. The material sequenced was PBMCs. Every receptor here comes from a man aged 18 to 29 in good health and CMV-seronegative.

The V call is TRBV7-2, the J call TRBJ2-7; D is unclear. Trimming took 4 bases from V and 1 from J, leaving 8 bases between them. The germline CDR1 and CDR2 sequences are SGHTA and FQGNSA. The length of the CDR3 is 13 residues. CDR3 in DNA: TGTGCCAGCAGCTCTGGGCCATCCTACGAGCAGTACTTC. Its translation is CASSSGPSYEQYF.

This chain links TRBV6-1 with TRBJ2-1; no reliable D call. Germline CDR1 reads MNHNS; CDR2 reads SASEGT. The CDR3 has 11 amino acids. Trimming shortened V by 6 bases and J by 9 bases, and 9 bases separated the two germline ends. The CDR3 region is CASSILVEQFF. DNA for the CDR3: TGTGCCAGCAGCATACTTGTTGAGCAGTTCTTC.

The rearrangement uses TRBV20-1 and TRBJ1-2, with no clear D. Germline CDR1 is DFQATT and CDR2 is SNEGSKA (reference sequence). Trimming stripped 3 bases from V and 8 bases from J, with 7 bases between. The CDR3 spans 10 residues. The CDR3 DNA sequence: TGCAGTGCTAGGGGCGGGGGCTACACCTTC. It translates to CSARGGGYTF.

The genes are TRBV9 and TRBJ2-1; possibly TRBD2 for D (7 bases). This CDR3 has 15 residues. Germline V lookup: CDR1 SGDLS, CDR2 YYNGEE. The V end lost 1 base, the J end lost 13 bases, and 21 bases lay between the germline ends. CDR3 nucleotides: TGTGCCAGCAGCGTAAGGGGGGGACCGGGACGAGGTCAGTTCTTC. It codes for CASSVRGGPGRGQFF.

CDR3 nucleotide sequence: TGTGCCAGCAGCGGAGTCAGCTCCTACAATGAGCAGTTCTTC. Residues: CASSGVSSYNEQFF. This chain uses TRBV7-9 with TRBJ2-1; D unresolved. V shed 5 bases and J shed 0 bases, with 8 bases lying between them. CDR1 and CDR2 (germline): SEHNR, FQNEAQ (reference sequence). This CDR3 spans 14 amino acids.

The chain joins TRBV7-9 to TRBJ2-1, with D perhaps matching TRBD1 (5 bases). CDR1 SEHNR and CDR2 FQNEAQ come from the germline V gene (reference sequence). The V and J ends lost 3 bases and 3 bases respectively, with 6 bases between them. This CDR3 has 13 residues. The CDR3 here is CASSFDSYNEQFF. The CDR3 DNA reads TGTGCCAGCAGCTTCGACAGCTACAATGAGCAGTTCTTC.

This chain joins TRBV6-6 and TRBJ1-2, with D possibly matching TRBD1 (6 bases). Germline CDR1 and CDR2: MNHNY and SVGAGI (reference sequence). CDR3 length: 14 amino acids. V lost 8 bases and J 4 bases, leaving 17 bases between the germline ends. The CDR3 here is CASREQGESYGYTF. CDR3 nucleotides: TGTGCCAGCCGGGAACAGGGAGAGAGCTATGGCTACACCTTC.

This clone was seen a single time. The CDR3 nucleotides read TGTGCCAGCAGTTTAGGGGGGGGTTCCTACGAGCAGTACTTC. Translating gives CASSLGGGSYEQYF. The V call is TRBV28, the J call TRBJ2-7; 7 bases fit TRBD2. The V gene end was trimmed by 2 bases and the J gene end by 1 base; junction bases not matched to a gene: 2. This CDR3 has 14 residues. CDR1 and CDR2 from the germline V gene are MDHEN and SYDVKM.

This sequence joins TRBV2 and TRBJ2-3; TRBD2 matches at 7 bases. The ends lost 11 bases at V and 2 bases at J; junction bases unmatched: 7. The CDR3 runs 13 residues. Per germline, CDR1 SNHLY and CDR2 FYNNEI. This CDR3 is CAGKRDSTDTQYF. The CDR3 region has the DNA TGTGCCGGAAAGCGGGATTCCACAGATACGCAGTATTTT. Full variable domain (rest looked up from reference TRBV2 and TRBJ2-3): EPEVTQTPSHQVTQMGQEVILRCVPISNHLYFYWYRQILGQKVEFLVSFYNNEISEKSEIFDDQFSVERPDGSNFTLKIRSTKLEDSAMYFCAGKRDSTDTQYFGPGTRLTVL.

On this clone itself: Other nucleotide sequences in the sample specify the same CDR3. V usage is TRBV6-5 and J usage is TRBJ1-5, with D possibly matching TRBD1 (5 bases). The V and J ends lost 2 bases and 2 bases respectively, with 7 bases between them. From germline, CDR1 is MNHEY and CDR2 SVGAGI. This CDR3 has 14 amino acids. CDR3: CASSYGQGNQPQHF. The DNA for the CDR3 is TGTGCCAGCAGTTACGGACAAGGCAATCAGCCCCAGCATTTT.

This clone was counted a few times. This rearrangement joins TRBV6-6 to TRBJ2-7; D is ambiguous. Trimming left V 7 bases short and J 3 bases short, with 13 bases between. Germline assignment: CDR1 MNHNY and CDR2 SVGAGI (reference sequence). The CDR3 extends over 13 amino acids. CDR3 nucleotide sequence: TGTGCCAGCAAACCGGACGAGGACTACGAGCAGTACGTC. Translation: CASKPDEDYEQYV.

This clone appeared once. V usage is TRBV5-1 and J usage is TRBJ1-4; the D gene is possibly TRBD1 (5 bases). Trimming took 3 bases from V and 10 from J, leaving 28 bases between them. Germline V gene lookup returns CDR1 SGHRS and CDR2 YFSETQ. This CDR3 comprises 18 residues. CDR3 bases: TGCGCCAGCAGCTCGGGAGGGAGGGAAGCTTTCACCCAGGGAAAACTGTTTTTT. This codes for CASSSGGREAFTQGKLFF.

This rearrangement joins TRBV7-2 to TRBJ1-4, with D possibly TRBD1 on 6 matching bases. Trimming took off 2 bases at V and 10 bases at J, with 14 bases between the two ends. The length of the CDR3 is 14 residues. CDR1 is SGHTA, CDR2 FQGNSA, per germline. The chain's CDR3 is CASSLQGLTGKLFF. In DNA, the CDR3 is TGTGCCAGCAGCTTACAGGGGTTAACGGGAAAACTGTTTTTT.

The rearrangement links TRBV7-9 to TRBJ1-6; perhaps TRBD1 as D (6 bases). This CDR3 region has 13 residues. The V and J ends lost 2 bases and 16 bases respectively, with 15 bases between them. Germline V gives CDR1 SEHNR, CDR2 FQNEAQ (reference sequence). The CDR3 nucleotides are TGTGCCAGCAGCTTATTCCCGGACAGAGGGCTCCACTTT. As protein: CASSLFPDRGLHF.

The rearrangement joins TRBV21-1 to TRBJ2-6; the D call TRBD1 from the table was never checked on the DNA. TRBV21-1 represents a pseudogene. The CDR3 sequence is 17 residues long. Written as DNA, the CDR3 is TGTGCCAGCAGCAAGACCCCAGGGGGCAATGGGGCCAACGTCCTGACTTTC. It yields the protein CASSKTPGGNGANVLTF.

As to this clone: A read error may account for a junction end that differs from germline. This rearrangement joins TRBV7-9 to TRBJ2-7, with D maybe TRBD2 (5 bases). CDR3 length equals 12 residues. Germline CDR1 reads SEHNR; CDR2 reads FQNEAQ (reference sequence). This CDR3 reads CSSSLGGAEQYF. The CDR3 DNA reads TGTTCCAGCAGCTTAGGAGGCGCCGAGCAGTACTTC.

This clone was recorded only once. The chain joins TRBV7-6 to TRBJ2-5; 9 bases are shared with TRBD1. V lost 2 bases, J lost 5 bases, and 12 bases stayed unmatched. The CDR3 loop spans 17 amino acids. The germline V gene encodes CDR1 SGHVS and CDR2 FNYEAQ. CDR3 sequence: CASSLMVGQGKSETQYF. CDR3 bases: TGTGCCAGCAGCTTAATGGTCGGACAGGGGAAATCGGAGACCCAGTACTTC.

The genes are TRBV10-3 and TRBJ2-2; 13 nucleotides match TRBD2. This CDR3 region has 16 residues. Germline values: CDR1 ENHRY, CDR2 SYGVKD. V dropped 3 bases and J dropped 6; count of bases not matched to a gene: 4. CDR3 sequence: CAISDPTSGRAGELFF. CDR3 coding DNA: TGTGCCATCAGTGACCCTACTAGCGGGAGGGCCGGGGAGCTGTTTTTT.

This chain uses TRBV5-1 with TRBJ1-4; 8 bases map to TRBD1. Trimming at V came to 4 bases and at J to 7 bases, leaving 6 bases not matched to a gene. CDR1 and CDR2 from the germline V gene are SGHRS and YFSETQ. This CDR3 has 14 amino acids. The CDR3 DNA is TGCGCCAGCAGCGAACAGGGGGTAGGTGAAAAACTGTTTTTT. The encoded protein is CASSEQGVGEKLFF.

V usage is TRBV27 and J usage is TRBJ2-7; 8 nucleotides agree with TRBD1. This CDR3 is 16 amino acids long. V lost 2 bases and J lost 7; bases outside the gene matches: 13. The germline V gene encodes CDR1 MNHEY and CDR2 SMNVEV (reference sequence). The CDR3, as DNA: TGTGCCAGCAGTTTACTCATGGGGACAGGAGTAGGGGAGCAGTACTTC. This translates into CASSLLMGTGVGEQYF.

The chain has TRBV5-4 and TRBJ2-5, with 7 nucleotides matching TRBD2. The ends lost 1 base at V and 4 bases at J; junction bases unmatched: 7. From germline, CDR1 is SGHNT and CDR2 YYREEE (reference sequence). The CDR3 length is 15 residues. The CDR3 DNA follows: TGTGCCAGCAGCTTGAACTCCGGCGGGAGAGAGACCCAGTACTTC. Amino acids: CASSLNSGGRETQYF. Combining the CDR3 with reference TRBV5-4 and TRBJ2-5 gives the whole variable domain ETGVTQSPTHLIKTRGQQVTLRCSSQSGHNTVSWYQQALGQGPQFIFQYYREEENGRGNFPPRFSGLQFPNYSSELNVNALELDDSALYLCASSLNSGGRETQYFGPGTRLLVL.

Turning to this clone: A read error may produce the germline difference seen at one junction end. This rearrangement joins TRBV7-7 to TRBJ2-1; D is ambiguous. The CDR3 is made up of 16 amino acids. Germline V gene data show CDR1 as SSHAT and CDR2 as FNYEAQ (reference sequence). The CDR3 is CASSLRIPLSYNEQFF. Here the CDR3 DNA reads TGTGCTAGCAGCTTGAGGATCCCCCTGTCCTACAATGAGCAGTTCTTC.

This clone was seen just once. The rearrangement links TRBV7-9 to TRBJ2-7, with TRBD2 matching 9 bases. The CDR3 consists of 15 residues. Germline values: CDR1 SEHNR, CDR2 FQNEAQ (reference sequence). Germline trimming cut 3 bases from V and 6 bases from J; bases unmatched to any gene: 9. In DNA form, the CDR3 reads TGTGCCAGCAGCTTTTTTGGCGGGAGGGCCTCCGAGCAGTACTTC. Protein: CASSFFGGRASEQYF.

This chain joins TRBV14 and TRBJ1-2, with D possibly TRBD1 on 5 matching bases. The germline V gene encodes CDR1 SGHDN and CDR2 FVKESK. V shed 1 base and J shed 0 bases, with 12 bases lying between them. This CDR3 has 16 amino acids. The CDR3 DNA sequence: TGTGCCAGCAGCCAAGGATCAGGGAATTCTAACTATGGCTACACCTTC. It yields the protein CASSQGSGNSNYGYTF.

The chain has TRBV27 and TRBJ2-3; D call uncertain. V lost 5 bases to trimming and J lost 2 bases, with 5 bases between them. The germline V gene encodes CDR1 MNHEY and CDR2 SMNVEV (reference sequence). There are 12 residues in the CDR3. CDR3 region: CASSPSTDTQYF. The CDR3 region has the DNA TGTGCCAGCAGTCCCTCCACAGATACGCAGTATTTT.

The chain combines TRBV2 with TRBJ1-2; D not certain. Germline CDR1 and CDR2: SNHLY and FYNNEI. The V end lost 1 base, the J end lost 7 bases, and 13 bases lay between the germline ends. This CDR3 region has 14 residues. CDR3 sequence: CASSEERRASGYTF. CDR3 nucleotide sequence: TGTGCCAGCAGTGAAGAGAGGAGGGCGAGTGGCTACACCTTC.

The J gene is TRBJ2-5, the V gene TRBV5-4, with 9 bases that match TRBD2. The J call could be wrong; TRBJ2-7 is a better fit for the DNA end. The CDR3 extends over 12 amino acids. CDR1 SGHNT and CDR2 YYREEE come from the germline V gene (reference sequence). CDR3 bases: TGTGCCAGCAGCTTACTAGCGGGCGAGCAGTACTTC. Residues: CASSLLAGEQYF.

The V gene is TRBV6-5, the J gene TRBJ2-7; a weak D match, TRBD2 (5 bases). The CDR3 has 13 amino acids. Trimming stripped 6 bases from V and 2 bases from J, with 11 bases between. Germline CDR1 MNHEY, CDR2 SVGAGI. This CDR3 reads CASRGGRAYEQYV. For the CDR3, the DNA is TGTGCCAGCAGAGGCGGGCGGGCCTACGAGCAGTACGTC.

This clone was seen a single time. J is TRBJ2-2 and V is TRBV6-4; TRBD1 matches 8 bases. Germline V gene data show CDR1 as MRHNA and CDR2 as SNTAGT. This CDR3 contains 16 residues. V lost 5 bases and J lost 5; bases outside the gene matches: 10. As DNA, the CDR3 is TGTGCCAGCAGTCCCCTAGGGACAGGAGATACCGGGGAGCTGTTTTTT. As protein: CASSPLGTGDTGELFF.

The V gene is TRBV18, the J gene TRBJ1-1; maybe TRBD1 (6 bases). V shed 0 bases and J shed 10 bases, with 21 bases lying between them. CDR3 size: 16 residues. Germline V gives CDR1 KGHSH, CDR2 LQKENI. DNA of the CDR3: TGTGCCAGCTCACCACCGCTACAGGGTGGTGTAGTCGGAGCTTTCTTT. Translated, it gives CASSPPLQGGVVGAFF.

The chain links TRBV19 to TRBJ1-5, with 7 bases fitting TRBD1. The germline gives CDR1 LNHDA, CDR2 SQIVND (reference sequence). V trimming: 1 base; J trimming: 7 bases; junction bases outside the gene matches: 7. CDR3 length equals 15 residues. This CDR3 reads CASSIVFRGNQPQHF. The DNA for the CDR3 is TGTGCCAGTAGTATAGTGTTCAGGGGGAACCAGCCCCAGCATTTT.